A single T cell receptor beta chain is shown here with its context. This sample was taken from a study of blood T cell repertoires in COVID-19. The CDR3 contains 16 residues. Study processing details: The authors estimated nucleated cell counts from reference gene primer amplification. Here immunoSEQ multiplex PCR was the method, and the copy in TCRdb shows in-frame clones only, minus some. From that table come the V and J calls and clone size; the DNA was used to work out D and trimming. This sample has 250,000 to 300,000 clones; approximately 85% occur once, and the top ten carry about 10%. The source of this sequence is a woman in her sixties or seventies with acute or convalescent COVID-19. Sequenced: peripheral blood. The chain has TRBV21-1 and TRBJ1-3; TRBD1 reflects the table's D call only, with no check against the DNA. TRBV21-1 is labeled a pseudogene. CDR3 sequence: CASSQALRGSGNTIYF. CDR3 nucleotide sequence: TGTGCCAGCAGCCAAGCCCTCAGGGGCTCTGGAAACACCATATATTTT.